The 25 T cell receptor beta chains presented below share a single source sample, sequenced in a study of shared clonotypes between healthy human individuals. Libraries were prepared by immunoSEQ multiplex PCR; TCRdb keeps only in-frame clonotypes and omits some of them. Of 950,000 to 1,100,000 clones listed, about 75% are singletons. The specimen sequenced was memory CD4+ T cells sorted from blood. This sample's subset: CD45RA-negative fraction. Every receptor here comes from a man younger than 35 in good health.

This clone was seen only once. The chain is built from TRBV18 and TRBJ1-2; 9 bases match TRBD1. With 3 bases clipped from V and 6 bases from J, the junction kept 8 bases outside the gene matches. The V gene's germline CDR1 is KGHSH and CDR2 LQKENI. This CDR3 spans 15 amino acids. CDR3 loop: CASSPATGGADGYTF. CDR3 sequence (DNA): TGTGCCAGCTCACCTGCTACAGGGGGCGCAGATGGCTACACCTTC.

This chain's CDR3 is CASSLGPQGYAGELFF. Written as DNA, the CDR3 is TGTGCCAGCAGCTTAGGTCCACAGGGGTACGCCGGGGAGCTGTTTTTT. The chain recombines TRBV7-2 with TRBJ2-2; 7 nucleotides match TRBD1. V lost 1 base and J lost 6; bases outside the gene matches: 8. This CDR3 has 16 amino acids. The germline gives CDR1 SGHTA, CDR2 FQGNSA.

The chain carries TRBV7-2 and TRBJ2-5, with 7 bases aligning to TRBD1. CDR3 size: 15 residues. Germline assignment: CDR1 SGHTA and CDR2 FQGNSA. V lost 1 base, J lost 0 bases, and 2 bases stayed unmatched. CDR3 region: CASSLVRGYQETQYF. For the CDR3, the DNA is TGTGCCAGCAGCTTAGTCAGGGGGTACCAAGAGACCCAGTACTTC.

The chain recombines TRBV28 with TRBJ1-1, with 9 bases identical to TRBD1. Germline trimming cut 6 bases from V and 3 bases from J; bases unmatched to any gene: 8. CDR3 length equals 15 residues. Germline CDR1 is MDHEN and CDR2 is SYDVKM. CDR3 amino acids: CASRPTGGAYTEAFF. The CDR3 DNA sequence: TGTGCCAGCAGACCTACAGGGGGCGCGTACACTGAAGCTTTCTTT.

Only a few counts were recorded for this clone. The same CDR3 can be traced to other DNA sequences in this sample. The gene calls are TRBV5-1 and TRBJ2-1; D perhaps matches TRBD2 (6 bases). V shed 3 bases and J shed 7 bases, with 11 bases lying between them. The CDR3 contains 13 residues. Germline assignment: CDR1 SGHRS and CDR2 YFSETQ. CDR3 nucleotides: TGCGCCAGCAGCTCCGGTGGGGGGAATGAGCAGTTCTTC. Translating gives CASSSGGGNEQFF.

The chain has TRBV10-3 and TRBJ1-1; tentative D call: TRBD1 (5 bases). The CDR3 sequence is 15 residues long. V lost 4 bases to trimming and J lost 1 base, with 13 bases between them. The germline V gene has CDR1 ENHRY and CDR2 SYGVKD. CDR3 sequence reads: CAISGRAGANTEAFF. DNA of the CDR3: TGTGCCATCAGTGGCAGGGCGGGAGCGAACACTGAAGCTTTCTTT.

The V gene is TRBV9, the J gene TRBJ1-3; no reliable D call. Between the trimmed V and J ends, which lost 0 bases and 4 bases, there was a span of 8 bases. The germline gives CDR1 SGDLS, CDR2 YYNGEE. The length of the CDR3 is 14 residues. The DNA for the CDR3 is TGTGCCAGCAGCGTAGGGGAGTCCGGAAACACCATATATTTT. Amino acid sequence: CASSVGESGNTIYF.

The chain uses TRBV29-1 and TRBJ2-3, with 8 bases identical to TRBD1. In germline, CDR1 is SQVTM, CDR2 ANQGSEA. V lost 6 bases, J lost 1 base, and 9 bases stayed unmatched. This CDR3 comprises 15 residues. CDR3 nucleotide sequence: TGCAGCGTACCGGGACAGGCCCCGGGCACAGATACGCAGTATTTT. This gives the protein CSVPGQAPGTDTQYF.

The J gene is TRBJ1-4, the V gene TRBV14; D gene unclear. Germline lookup yields CDR1 SGHDN and CDR2 FVKESK. The CDR3 sequence is 15 residues long. The V and J ends lost 4 bases and 3 bases respectively, with 12 bases between them. CDR3 loop: CASSLGRSANEKLFF. CDR3 DNA sequence: TGTGCCAGCAGCCTCGGAAGGTCGGCTAATGAAAAACTGTTTTTT.

CDR3 nucleotide sequence: TGTGCCAGCAGTTTTTCCATTGTTTTGGGCTACACCTTC. This encodes CASSFSIVLGYTF. The V call is TRBV28, the J call TRBJ1-2; D unclear. The length of the CDR3 is 13 residues. Germline CDR1 is MDHEN and CDR2 is SYDVKM. The V gene lost 3 bases and the J gene lost 8 bases, with 13 bases spanning the gap.

This sequence joins TRBV6-1 and TRBJ2-3; no clear D gene. Between the trimmed V and J ends, which lost 9 bases and 2 bases, there was a span of 9 bases. There are 12 residues in the CDR3. Looked up from germline, CDR1 is MNHNS and CDR2 is SASEGT. CDR3: CASRAPTDTQYF. As DNA, the CDR3 is TGTGCCAGTCGAGCACCCACAGATACGCAGTATTTT.

This rearrangement joins TRBV7-2 to TRBJ2-3, with a weak D call TRBD2 (6 bases). CDR1 and CDR2 (germline): SGHTA, FQGNSA. Trimming took off 6 bases at V and 4 bases at J, with 8 bases between the two ends. The CDR3 runs 12 residues. The DNA for the CDR3 is TGTGCCAGCAGTAAGCGGGCAGATACGCAGTATTTT. It specifies CASSKRADTQYF.

This chain joins TRBV4-1 and TRBJ1-4; D ambiguous. Germline values: CDR1 MGHRA, CDR2 YSYEKL. CDR3 length: 13 amino acids. Trimming removed 4 bases from V and 8 bases from J, with 11 bases in between. The CDR3 sequence is CASSLSITEKLFF. The CDR3 region has the DNA TGCGCCAGCAGCCTTAGCATCACCGAAAAACTGTTTTTT.

This chain uses TRBV19 with TRBJ2-3, with 8 bases aligning to TRBD2. Germline values: CDR1 LNHDA, CDR2 SQIVND (reference sequence). The CDR3 length is 15 residues. V was clipped by 7 bases and J by 3 bases; unmatched bases: 9. The CDR3 DNA follows: TGTGCCAGTACCACCTCCGGGGGGGTGACAGATACGCAGTATTTT. Its translation: CASTTSGGVTDTQYF.

The chain couples TRBV6-5 to TRBJ1-1, with TRBD1 matching over 7 bases. The CDR3 extends over 15 amino acids. V shed 6 bases, J shed 1 base, and the junction held 8 bases outside the gene matches. From germline, CDR1 is MNHEY and CDR2 SVGAGI. For the CDR3, the DNA is TGTGCCAGCAGGGGATGGACAGGCTCGAACACTGAAGCTTTCTTT. It is translated as CASRGWTGSNTEAFF.

The chain links TRBV7-9 to TRBJ2-5; unclear D gene. This CDR3 has 14 residues. Germline V CDR1 and CDR2: SEHNR, FQNEAQ (reference sequence). V lost 2 bases and J lost 3, with 10 bases in between. CDR3 bases: TGTGCCAGCAGCTTACAGGCGGTCGAAGAGACCCAGTACTTC. This translates into CASSLQAVEETQYF.

The chain links TRBV19 to TRBJ1-2; 10 bases match TRBD1. The CDR3 extends over 16 amino acids. V dropped 4 bases and J dropped 2; count of bases not matched to a gene: 7. Germline V gene sequence: CDR1 LNHDA, CDR2 SQIVND (reference sequence). DNA of the CDR3: TGTGCCAGTAGTACGGTACCGGGACAGGGGAACTATGGCTACACCTTC. Encoded protein: CASSTVPGQGNYGYTF.

The chain combines TRBV21-1 with TRBJ2-1; the table assigns TRBD1, which was not confirmed against the DNA. TRBV21-1 is listed as a pseudogene. CDR3 length: 18 amino acids. CDR3 region: CASSKFSKVPPGQGFAFF. The CDR3 region has the DNA TGTGCCAGCAGCAAATTCTCCAAGGTTCCTCCGGGACAGGGGTTTGCGTTCTTC.

The chain joins TRBV11-2 to TRBJ2-4; the D call may be TRBD1 or TRBD2 (5 bases each). The germline CDR1 and CDR2 sequences are SGHAT and FQNNGV. Deletions cut 2 bases from V and 0 bases from J, with 20 bases between. CDR3 length equals 19 residues. The CDR3 DNA sequence: TGTGCCAGCAGCTTAAGGGCTACGACAGCGGAACTAGCCAAAAACATTCAGTACTTC. It is translated as CASSLRATTAELAKNIQYF.

The chain has TRBV5-4 and TRBJ2-7, with 10 bases matching TRBD2. This CDR3 comprises 15 residues. Germline V gives CDR1 SGHNT, CDR2 YYREEE (reference sequence). Trimming cost V 4 bases and J 6 bases; bases outside gene matches: 10. The chain's CDR3 is CASSPPGTSDGEQYF. The CDR3 coding sequence is TGTGCCAGCAGCCCTCCCGGGACTAGCGATGGCGAGCAGTACTTC.

This chain links TRBV11-3 with TRBJ1-1, with D hard to call. Trimming left V 2 bases short and J 0 bases short, with 4 bases between. The CDR3 covers 13 residues. Germline CDR1 and CDR2: SGHNT and YENEEA. The CDR3 DNA reads as TGTGCCAGCAGCTTAACACTGAACACTGAAGCTTTCTTT. It codes for CASSLTLNTEAFF. The full variable domain, rest sourced from reference TRBV11-3 and TRBJ1-1, is EAGVVQSPRYKIIEKKQPVAFWCNPISGHNTLYWYLQNLGQGPELLIRYENEEAVDDSQLPKDRFSAERLKGVDSTLKIQPAELGDSAVYLCASSLTLNTEAFFGQGTRLTVV.

The sample holds one count of this clone. Sequence at one end of the junction differs from germline and may be a read error. The CDR3 DNA is TGTGCCAGCAGCTTAGTCGGGTCAGAGACCCACTTC. As protein: CASSLVGSETHF. The rearrangement joins TRBV7-2 to TRBJ2-7, with D uncertain. The germline gives CDR1 SGHTA, CDR2 FQGNSA. The CDR3 runs 12 residues.

This chain connects TRBV9 to TRBJ1-1, with D tentatively TRBD1 (5 bases). The ends were cut back, 4 bases at V and 4 bases at J, with 14 bases in the middle. Germline-derived CDR1 and CDR2 are SGDLS and YYNGEE. CDR3 length: 14 residues. The CDR3 loop is CASSLGQGTTEAFF. CDR3 nucleotides: TGTGCCAGCAGCCTGGGTCAGGGTACCACTGAAGCTTTCTTT. Looking up the rest from reference TRBV9 and TRBJ1-1 gives the full variable domain: DSGVTQTPKHLITATGQRVTLRCSPRSGDLSVYWYQQSLDQGLQFLIQYYNGEERAKGNILERFSAQQFPDLHSELNLSSLELGDSALYFCASSLGQGTTEAFFGQGTRLTVV.

The chain combines TRBV9 with TRBJ2-2; no firm D call. Trimming shortened V by 4 bases and J by 2 bases, and 9 bases separated the two germline ends. There are 14 residues in the CDR3. The germline gives CDR1 SGDLS, CDR2 YYNGEE. CDR3 in amino acids: CASSWTDNTGELFF. For the CDR3, the DNA is TGTGCCAGCAGCTGGACGGATAACACCGGGGAGCTGTTTTTT.

The gene calls are TRBV29-1 and TRBJ1-1, with a tentative D call TRBD1 (5 bases). This CDR3 has 14 amino acids. Germline V gene data show CDR1 as SQVTM and CDR2 as ANQGSEA. V lost 4 bases and J lost 1, with 13 bases in between. CDR3 residues: CSVGRGTKNTEAFF. The CDR3 nucleotides are TGCAGCGTTGGCCGGGGGACCAAGAACACTGAAGCTTTCTTT.